A selection of T cell receptor beta chains follows, all from one sample in a study of T cells in Graves' hyperthyroidism and ophthalmopathy. TCRdb re-analysed the multiplex PCR reads in MiXCR, keeping a single row per CDR3 protein. This sample carries fewer than 500,000 distinct CDR3 sequences, about 13% of them seen once, and the ten largest clones take more than 20%. Sequencing was performed on blood. These receptors originate from a man between 25 and 39 years old with Graves' hyperthyroidism that later progressed to Graves' ophthalmopathy. CDR3s include the opening cysteine and the closing phenylalanine or tryptophan. D genes are given only for firm matches. Rows may omit the clone size; those that give it use once, few, many or a size class.

V gene: TRBV5-4
clone size: .
CDR3 length: 14
J gene: TRBJ1-1
D gene: .
CDR3 DNA: TGTGCCAGCAGCAAAGGGGGAATGAGAACTGAAGCTTTCTTT
CDR3 protein: CASSKGGMRTEAFF

V gene: TRBV6-6
clone size: many
CDR3 length: 14
J gene: TRBJ2-7
D gene: .
CDR3 DNA: TGTGCCAGCAGTTACTCGGCAGGGGAATACGAGCAGTACTTC
CDR3 protein: CASSYSAGEYEQYF

V gene: TRBV11-2
clone size: many
CDR3 length: 12
J gene: TRBJ2-1
D gene: .
CDR3 DNA: TGTGCCAGCAGCTTTGGCCGCGGGGAGCAGTTCTTC
CDR3 protein: CASSFGRGEQFF

V gene: TRBV11-2
clone size: many
CDR3 length: 14
J gene: TRBJ1-2
D gene: .
CDR3 DNA: TGTGCCAGCAGCTTAGGTGGACCCATCTATGGCTACACCTTC
CDR3 protein: CASSLGGPIYGYTF

V gene: TRBV20-1
clone size: many
CDR3 length: 14
J gene: TRBJ1-1
D gene: .
CDR3 DNA: TGCAGTGCTAGAGGAGGCGCCGGGAACACTGAAGCTTTCTTT
CDR3 protein: CSARGGAGNTEAFF

V gene: TRBV2
clone size: once
CDR3 length: 13
J gene: TRBJ1-2
D gene: TRBD1
CDR3 DNA: TGTGCCAGCAAGGGACAGAGTAACTATGGCTACACCTTC
CDR3 protein: CASKGQSNYGYTF

V gene: TRBV12-3/TRBV12-4
clone size: many
CDR3 length: 15
J gene: TRBJ1-6
D gene: TRBD1
CDR3 DNA: TGTGCCAGCAGCAAATCACAGGGGGATAATTCACCCCTCCACTTT
CDR3 protein: CASSKSQGDNSPLHF

V gene: TRBV9
clone size: few
CDR3 length: 12
J gene: TRBJ2-2
D gene: .
CDR3 DNA: TGTGCCAGCAGCGTCTCCAAGGGGGAGCTGTTTTTT
CDR3 protein: CASSVSKGELFF

V gene: TRBV20-1
clone size: .
CDR3 length: 15
J gene: TRBJ2-3
D gene: TRBD2
CDR3 DNA: TGCAGTGCTAGAGAACTAGCGGGGGGGACAGATACGCAGTATTTT
CDR3 protein: CSARELAGGTDTQYF

V gene: TRBV28
clone size: .
CDR3 length: 17
J gene: TRBJ2-7
D gene: TRBD2
CDR3 DNA: TGTGCCAGCACCACCATGGGGCTAGCGGGGGCCAACTACGAGCAGTACTTC
CDR3 protein: CASTTMGLAGANYEQYF

V gene: TRBV6-1
clone size: few
CDR3 length: 12
J gene: TRBJ1-2
D gene: .
CDR3 DNA: TGTGTCTCGAAGTGGATTAACTATGGCTACACCTTC
CDR3 protein: CVSKWINYGYTF

V gene: TRBV28
clone size: few
CDR3 length: 12
J gene: TRBJ1-2
D gene: TRBD1
CDR3 DNA: TGTGCCACCCAGACAGGGTCGAATGGCTACACCTTC
CDR3 protein: CATQTGSNGYTF

V gene: TRBV30
clone size: .
CDR3 length: 16
J gene: TRBJ1-3
D gene: .
CDR3 DNA: TGTGCCTGGAGTTTTCTTCCCGCAGGCTCTGGAAACACCATATATTTT
CDR3 protein: CAWSFLPAGSGNTIYF

V gene: TRBV6-2/TRBV6-3
clone size: .
CDR3 length: 21
J gene: TRBJ2-5
D gene: TRBD1
CDR3 DNA: TGTGCCAGCAGTTACTCGACGCTCGCGGGGACAGGGGATCGGTACCAAGAGACCCAGTACTTC
CDR3 protein: CASSYSTLAGTGDRYQETQYF

V gene: TRBV28
clone size: many
CDR3 length: 13
J gene: TRBJ1-1
D gene: .
CDR3 DNA: TGTGCCAGCGGGGTCAAGGGCGAGACTGAAGCTTTCTTT
CDR3 protein: CASGVKGETEAFF

V gene: TRBV27
clone size: .
CDR3 length: 15
J gene: TRBJ2-5
D gene: .
CDR3 DNA: TGTGCCAGCAGTTTAGTAGCCCCAGGCGGGGAGACCCAGTACTTC
CDR3 protein: CASSLVAPGGETQYF

V gene: TRBV12-3/TRBV12-4
clone size: few
CDR3 length: 15
J gene: TRBJ1-5
D gene: .
CDR3 DNA: TGTGCCAGCAGTGCCCGGGGCAGTGGAAATCAGCCCCAGCATTTT
CDR3 protein: CASSARGSGNQPQHF

V gene: TRBV4-1
clone size: .
CDR3 length: 18
J gene: TRBJ2-2
D gene: .
CDR3 DNA: TGCGCCAGCAGCCAAGCTATCACCCGGGCTCCGAACACCGGGGAGCTGTTTTTT
CDR3 protein: CASSQAITRAPNTGELFF

V gene: TRBV3-1
clone size: few
CDR3 length: 14
J gene: TRBJ2-5
D gene: .
CDR3 DNA: TGTGCCAGCAGCCAATACGGTACTCAAGAGACCCAGTACTTC
CDR3 protein: CASSQYGTQETQYF

V gene: TRBV6-1
clone size: many
CDR3 length: 13
J gene: TRBJ1-1
D gene: .
CDR3 DNA: TGTGCCAGCAGTTTTACGACGGGCACTGAAGCTTTCTTT
CDR3 protein: CASSFTTGTEAFF

V gene: TRBV10-3
clone size: large
CDR3 length: 14
J gene: TRBJ1-6
D gene: .
CDR3 DNA: TGTGCCATCAGTCTCGGACCGGAGGCTTCACCCCTCCACTTT
CDR3 protein: CAISLGPEASPLHF

V gene: TRBV18
clone size: few
CDR3 length: 16
J gene: TRBJ2-6
D gene: .
CDR3 DNA: TGTGCCAGCTCACGGCAGGGTATCTCTGGGGCCAACGTCCTGACTTTC
CDR3 protein: CASSRQGISGANVLTF

V gene: TRBV9
clone size: .
CDR3 length: 13
J gene: TRBJ1-2
D gene: .
CDR3 DNA: TGTGCCAGCAGCGCCGCCTCAGGGGTGGGCTACACCTTC
CDR3 protein: CASSAASGVGYTF

V gene: TRBV4-1
clone size: few
CDR3 length: 15
J gene: TRBJ1-4
D gene: .
CDR3 DNA: TGCGCCAGCAGCCAAGTCCTCAGGGGAGGCGAAAAACTGTTTTTT
CDR3 protein: CASSQVLRGGEKLFF

V gene: TRBV20-1
clone size: .
CDR3 length: 13
J gene: TRBJ2-5
D gene: .
CDR3 DNA: TGCAGTGCTAGGGGAAAGTACCAAGAGACCCAGTACTTC
CDR3 protein: CSARGKYQETQYF

V gene: TRBV7-9
clone size: .
CDR3 length: 14
J gene: TRBJ2-4
D gene: .
CDR3 DNA: TGTGCCAGCAGCTTATCCGGGGACGGAAACATTCAGTACTTC
CDR3 protein: CASSLSGDGNIQYF

V gene: TRBV30
clone size: .
CDR3 length: 12
J gene: TRBJ2-7
D gene: .
CDR3 DNA: TGTGCCTGGGAGAACCTACCCTACGAGCAGTACTTC
CDR3 protein: CAWENLPYEQYF

V gene: TRBV11-3
clone size: few
CDR3 length: 14
J gene: TRBJ2-7
D gene: TRBD1
CDR3 DNA: TGTGCCAGCAGCAAGGGACAGGAATACTACGAGCAGTACTTC
CDR3 protein: CASSKGQEYYEQYF

V gene: TRBV15
clone size: many
CDR3 length: 13
J gene: TRBJ2-5
D gene: .
CDR3 DNA: TGTGCCACCAGCAGAACAGTAGGAGAGACCCAGTACTTC
CDR3 protein: CATSRTVGETQYF

V gene: TRBV2
clone size: many
CDR3 length: 14
J gene: TRBJ2-7
D gene: .
CDR3 DNA: TGTGCCAGCAGCGCCCGACAGGTTCCGCGGGAGCAGTACTTC
CDR3 protein: CASSARQVPREQYF

V gene: TRBV28
clone size: few
CDR3 length: 11
J gene: TRBJ2-1
D gene: .
CDR3 DNA: TGTGCCAGCAGTCTTGGGCGCCAGCAGTTCTTC
CDR3 protein: CASSLGRQQFF

V gene: TRBV7-9
clone size: many
CDR3 length: 14
J gene: TRBJ2-2
D gene: TRBD2
CDR3 DNA: TGTGCCAGCGTTGAGCGGGGGAGCACCGGGGAGCTGTTTTTT
CDR3 protein: CASVERGSTGELFF

V gene: TRBV12-3/TRBV12-4
clone size: .
CDR3 length: 15
J gene: TRBJ2-2
D gene: TRBD2
CDR3 DNA: TGTGCCAGCAGCAAGACTAGCGGGGGTGCCGGGGAGCTGTTTTTT
CDR3 protein: CASSKTSGGAGELFF

V gene: TRBV6-6
clone size: .
CDR3 length: 16
J gene: TRBJ2-1
D gene: .
CDR3 DNA: TGTGCCAGCAGTTACTCGAGGAGGGGATCCTACAATGAGCAGTTCTTC
CDR3 protein: CASSYSRRGSYNEQFF

V gene: TRBV28
clone size: many
CDR3 length: 17
J gene: TRBJ2-3
D gene: .
CDR3 DNA: TGTGCCAGCAGTTTAAGTGCGGTGGGGGGCAGGACAGATACGCAGTATTTT
CDR3 protein: CASSLSAVGGRTDTQYF

V gene: TRBV20-1
clone size: many
CDR3 length: 13
J gene: TRBJ1-4
D gene: TRBD1
CDR3 DNA: TGCAGCGCTTCGACAGGGAGGAATGAAAAACTGTTTTTT
CDR3 protein: CSASTGRNEKLFF

V gene: TRBV7-2
clone size: few
CDR3 length: 15
J gene: TRBJ2-7
D gene: TRBD1
CDR3 DNA: TGTGCCAGCAGCTTAGCGACAGGGGGCACCTACGAGCAGTACTTC
CDR3 protein: CASSLATGGTYEQYF

V gene: TRBV29-1
clone size: few
CDR3 length: 13
J gene: TRBJ1-6
D gene: .
CDR3 DNA: TGCAGCGTTGTAGTGTCAGTAAATTCACCCCTCCACTTT
CDR3 protein: CSVVVSVNSPLHF

V gene: TRBV7-9
clone size: few
CDR3 length: 15
J gene: TRBJ2-7
D gene: .
CDR3 DNA: TGTGCCAGCAGCCCCCCGGGGGCGAGTACCTACGAGCAGTACTTC
CDR3 protein: CASSPPGASTYEQYF

V gene: TRBV12-3/TRBV12-4
clone size: many
CDR3 length: 15
J gene: TRBJ1-4
D gene: .
CDR3 DNA: TGTGCCAGCAGTCTCCAACAGGGTGGGAATGAAAAACTGTTTTTT
CDR3 protein: CASSLQQGGNEKLFF